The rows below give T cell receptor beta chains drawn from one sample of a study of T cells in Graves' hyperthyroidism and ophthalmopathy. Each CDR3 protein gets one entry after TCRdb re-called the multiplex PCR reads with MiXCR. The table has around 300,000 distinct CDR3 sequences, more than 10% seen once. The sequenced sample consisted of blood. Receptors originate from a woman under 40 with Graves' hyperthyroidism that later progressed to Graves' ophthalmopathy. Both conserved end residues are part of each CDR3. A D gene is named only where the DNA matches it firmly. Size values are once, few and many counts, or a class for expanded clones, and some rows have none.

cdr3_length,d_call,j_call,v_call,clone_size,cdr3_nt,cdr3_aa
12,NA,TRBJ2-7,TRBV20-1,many,TGCAGTGCTGGGAGGGGGTCGGGGGAGCAGTACTTC,CSAGRGSGEQYF
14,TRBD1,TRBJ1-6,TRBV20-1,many,TGCAGTGCTATTACGGGACAGGGCAATTCACCCCTCCACTTT,CSAITGQGNSPLHF
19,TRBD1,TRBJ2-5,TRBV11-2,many,TGTGCCAGCAGCTTATGGGAGGCCCACGGCAGGGGGCGCTTGGAGACCCAGTACTTC,CASSLWEAHGRGRLETQYF
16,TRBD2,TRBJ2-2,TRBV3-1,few,TGTGCCAGCAGTCTTTGGCGGGAGGGCCGAGGCGGGGAGCTGTTTTTT,CASSLWREGRGGELFF
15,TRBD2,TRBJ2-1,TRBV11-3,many,TGTGCCAGCAGCGCCGGACTAGCGGCCTTGAGAGAGCAGTTCTTC,CASSAGLAALREQFF
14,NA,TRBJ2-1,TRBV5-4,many,TGTGCCAGCAGGACCTGGAGTGGGTACAATGAGCAGTTCTTC,CASRTWSGYNEQFF
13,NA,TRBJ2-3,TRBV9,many,TGTGCCAGCAGCCCCGGCGGAGGGGATACGCAGTATTTT,CASSPGGGDTQYF
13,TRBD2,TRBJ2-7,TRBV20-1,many,TGCAGTGCTAGCGGGAGGCTCTCCTACGAGCAGTACTTC,CSASGRLSYEQYF
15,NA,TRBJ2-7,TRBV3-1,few,TGTGCCAGCAGCCAAGTGTTTACAGACCCCTACGAGCAGTACTTC,CASSQVFTDPYEQYF
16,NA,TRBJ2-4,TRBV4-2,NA,TGTGCCAACAGCCAAGTGTTGACAGCAGCCAAAAACATTCAGTACTTC,CANSQVLTAAKNIQYF
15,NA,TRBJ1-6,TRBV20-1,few,TGCAGTGCTAGACTGACAGGTTTGGGGAATTCACCCCTCCACTTT,CSARLTGLGNSPLHF
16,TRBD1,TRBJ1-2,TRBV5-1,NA,TGCGCCAGCAGCTTGTCCGGGACAGGGGACCCCTATGGCTACACCTTC,CASSLSGTGDPYGYTF
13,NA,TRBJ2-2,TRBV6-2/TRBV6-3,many,TGTGCCAGCAGTTCCCGGGAAACCGGGGAGCTGTTTTTT,CASSSRETGELFF
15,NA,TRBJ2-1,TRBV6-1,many,TGTGCCAGCAGTTCAAGGGGACTCTTACTAAATGAGCAGTTCTTC,CASSSRGLLLNEQFF
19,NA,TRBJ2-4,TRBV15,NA,TGTGCCACCAGCAGAGATCGAGGGGGACTCAATGAAGCCAAAAACATTCAGTACTTC,CATSRDRGGLNEAKNIQYF
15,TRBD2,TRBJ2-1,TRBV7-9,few,TGTGCCAGCAGCTTAGTAGCGGGAGTTGCGATCGAGCAGTTCTTC,CASSLVAGVAIEQFF
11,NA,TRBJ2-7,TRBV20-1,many,TGCAGTGCTAGACAGGGCCACGAGCAGTACTTC,CSARQGHEQYF
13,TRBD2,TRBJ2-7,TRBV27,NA,TGTGCCAGCAGTTGGAGCGGGAGTAGCGAGCAGTACTTC,CASSWSGSSEQYF
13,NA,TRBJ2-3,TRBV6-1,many,TGTGCCAGCAGATTTTTAAGGGGAGATACGCAGTATTTT,CASRFLRGDTQYF
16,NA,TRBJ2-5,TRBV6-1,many,TGTGCCAGCAGTGATGCCCGGCAGGGACATACAGAGACCCAGTACTTC,CASSDARQGHTETQYF
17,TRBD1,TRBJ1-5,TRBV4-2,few,TGTGCCAGCAGCCGAAGTGGGGACAGCCTTATCAATCAGCCCCAGCATTTT,CASSRSGDSLINQPQHF
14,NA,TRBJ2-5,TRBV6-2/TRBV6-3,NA,TGTGCCAGCAGTTACTCGAGTAGGGAAGAGACCCAGTACTTC,CASSYSSREETQYF
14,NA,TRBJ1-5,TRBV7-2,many,TGTGCCAGCAGCTTAGAAGGGGAAAGTCAGCCCCAGCATTTT,CASSLEGESQPQHF
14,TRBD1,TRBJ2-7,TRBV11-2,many,TGTGCCAGCAGCCCGGACAGGGGGGCCTACGAGCAGTACTTC,CASSPDRGAYEQYF
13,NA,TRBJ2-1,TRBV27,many,TGTGCCAGCAGTTTATATAGGGGCGATGAGCAGTTCTTC,CASSLYRGDEQFF
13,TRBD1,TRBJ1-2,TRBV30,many,TGTGCCTGGAGTTTTGGGACAGGGGATGGCTACACCTTC,CAWSFGTGDGYTF
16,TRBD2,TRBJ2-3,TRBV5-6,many,TGTGCCAGCAGCGGACTGACTAGCGGGAGTGGGGATACGCAGTATTTT,CASSGLTSGSGDTQYF
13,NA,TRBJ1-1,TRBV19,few,TGTGCCAGTAGTATCGGACCCTCGTATCTGGCTTTCTTT,CASSIGPSYLAFF
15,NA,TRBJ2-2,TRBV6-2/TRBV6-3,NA,TGTGCCAGCTGCCTCGGGAGCTGGGACACCGGGGAGCTGTTTTTT,CASCLGSWDTGELFF
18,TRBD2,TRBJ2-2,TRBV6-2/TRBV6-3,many,TGTGCCAGCAGTAGGACTAGCGGGCTGTTCGCGAACACCGGGGAGCTGTTTTTT,CASSRTSGLFANTGELFF
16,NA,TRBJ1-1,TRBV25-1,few,TGTGCCAGCAGTGACAAAAAGAGGGCAGCATGCACTGAAGCTTTCTTT,CASSDKKRAACTEAFF
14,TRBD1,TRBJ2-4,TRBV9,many,TGTGCCAGCAGCGTAGAGGCAGGGGGTGACATTCAGTACTTC,CASSVEAGGDIQYF
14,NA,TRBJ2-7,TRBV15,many,TGTGCCACCAGCAGAGATGCGATGGGCGTCGAGCAGTACTTC,CATSRDAMGVEQYF
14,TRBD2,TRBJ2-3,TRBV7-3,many,TGTGCCAGCAGCTCCCTAGCGGACACAGATACGCAGTATTTT,CASSSLADTDTQYF
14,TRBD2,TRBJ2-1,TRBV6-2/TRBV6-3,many,TGTGCCAGCAGTCTCAGCGGGAGTACGGATGAGCAGTTCTTC,CASSLSGSTDEQFF
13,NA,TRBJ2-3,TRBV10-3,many,TGTGCCATCAGGGGGACCAACACAGATACGCAGTATTTT,CAIRGTNTDTQYF
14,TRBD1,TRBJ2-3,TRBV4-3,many,TGCGCCAGCAGCCAAGATACAGGGGGGGATACGCAGTATTTT,CASSQDTGGDTQYF
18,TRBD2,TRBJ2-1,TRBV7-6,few,TGTGCCAGCAGCTTAGATAGCGGGAGGTGGTCTGGGTACAATGAGCAGTTCTTC,CASSLDSGRWSGYNEQFF
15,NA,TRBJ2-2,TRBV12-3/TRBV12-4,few,TGTGCCAGCAGAGACGACCTGGACCGCGCCGGGGAGCTGTTTTTT,CASRDDLDRAGELFF
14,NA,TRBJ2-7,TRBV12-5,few,TGTGCTAGTGGGCCTCCGGGACAAGGCTGCGAGCAGTACTTC,CASGPPGQGCEQYF
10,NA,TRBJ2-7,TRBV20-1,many,TGCAGTGCTGGGGCGGCCGAGCAGTACTTC,CSAGAAEQYF
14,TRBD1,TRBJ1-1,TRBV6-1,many,TGTGCCAGCAGTTGGACAGGGGGCAACACTGAAGCTTTCTTT,CASSWTGGNTEAFF
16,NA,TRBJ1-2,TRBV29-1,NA,TGCAGCGTTGAAGAAGGGAATGCGTTAGCTAACTATGGCTACACCTTC,CSVEEGNALANYGYTF
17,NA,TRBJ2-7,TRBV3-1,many,TGTGCCAGCAGCCAAGAGCTCGGAGGACCTAAGCCCTACGAGCAGTACTTC,CASSQELGGPKPYEQYF
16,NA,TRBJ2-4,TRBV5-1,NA,TGCGCCAGCAGCTTTGACCCTCAGGGAGCCAAAAACATTCAGTACTTC,CASSFDPQGAKNIQYF
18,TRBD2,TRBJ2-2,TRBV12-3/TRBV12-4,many,TGTGCCAGCAGTCAGAGACCCGGACTAGCGGGAGGCACCGGGGAGCTGTTTTTT,CASSQRPGLAGGTGELFF
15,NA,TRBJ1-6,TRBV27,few,TGTGCCAGCAGCTATCAGGGACGCTATAATTCACCCCTCCACTTT,CASSYQGRYNSPLHF
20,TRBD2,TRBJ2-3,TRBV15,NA,TGTGCCACCAGCCCACGACTAGCGGGAGAGTGGGTGGTGACCACAGATACGCAGTATTTT,CATSPRLAGEWVVTTDTQYF